This TCR beta chain was profiled in a study of T cells after somatic rescue of genetic block. The CDR3 has 14 residues. V shed 3 bases and J shed 3 bases, with 14 bases lying between them. Germline assignment: CDR1 SQVTM and CDR2 ANQGSEA. TCRdb keeps only in-frame clones here, not all; method: immunoSEQ multiplex PCR. The repertoire has about 68,000 clones, 85% to 95% of them found once; the top ten carry approximately 2.9%. The specimen sequenced was peripheral blood mononuclear cells (PBMCs). The receptor's source is a middle-aged man. The chain employs TRBV29-1 and TRBJ1-1; D is unclear. The CDR3 region has the DNA TGCAGCGTTGATGGCCGGGGTTCGGACACTGAAGCTTTCTTT. This codes for CSVDGRGSDTEAFF.